These T cell receptor beta chains were read from a single sample in a study of blood T cell repertoires in COVID-19. The method was immunoSEQ multiplex PCR; TCRdb's version includes in-frame clones alone and lacks a portion of them. This sample yields some 150,000 clones, of which approximately 90% are seen a single time; more than 14% belongs to the top ten. Sequenced material: peripheral blood. These receptors were obtained from a woman aged 40 to 55 with acute or convalescent COVID-19. Both conserved end residues are part of each CDR3. The order of the fields is J gene, V gene, clone size, CDR3 length, D gene, CDR3 protein, CDR3 DNA. D genes are given only for firm matches. Size is omitted from some rows. Given values are once, few, many or a class for expanded clones.

TRBJ2-7 | TRBV7-9 | once | 15 | TRBD1 | CASSTPGQPAYEQYF | TGTGCCAGCAGCACACCGGGACAGCCCGCCTACGAGCAGTACTTC
TRBJ2-7 | TRBV19 | once | 11 | . | CAVGQPYEQYF | TGTGCCGTTGGGCAGCCCTACGAGCAGTACTTC
TRBJ2-1 | TRBV5-6 | . | 14 | . | CASSFVQAANEQFF | TGTGCCAGCAGCTTCGTACAGGCTGCCAATGAGCAGTTCTTC
TRBJ2-5 | TRBV6-6 | . | 16 | TRBD1 | CASSSTGTGAQETQYF | TGTGCCAGCAGCTCGACCGGGACAGGGGCCCAAGAGACCCAGTACTTC
TRBJ2-3 | TRBV21-1 | . | 19 | . | CASSPTGEGGPRLTDTQYF | TGTGCCAGCAGCCCGACAGGGGAGGGCGGGCCTAGACTCACAGATACGCAGTATTTT
TRBJ2-1 | TRBV7-2 | . | 15 | . | CASSSAEGGHYEQFF | TGTGCCAGCAGCTCGGCGGAGGGGGGGCACTATGAGCAGTTCTTC
TRBJ1-6 | TRBV28 | . | 17 | TRBD1 | CASSLFRQGKENSPLHF | TGTGCCAGCAGTTTATTCCGACAGGGGAAGGAAAATTCACCCCTCCACTTT
TRBJ2-3 | TRBV11-1 | . | 15 | TRBD2 | CASTLLGRGTDTQYF | TGTGCCAGCACCTTACTAGGGAGGGGTACAGATACGCAGTATTTT
TRBJ1-4 | TRBV6-6 | . | 16 | TRBD1 | CASSTTRTGFGEKLFF | TGTGCCAGCAGTACGACCAGGACAGGCTTTGGGGAAAAACTGTTTTTT
TRBJ1-5 | TRBV6-5 | . | 15 | TRBD1 | CATDRGPRLGQPQHF | TGTGCCACCGACAGGGGCCCGAGACTTGGACAGCCCCAGCATTTT
TRBJ2-3 | TRBV9 | . | 15 | . | CASSVESGFTDTQYF | TGTGCCAGCAGCGTAGAATCAGGGTTCACAGATACGCAGTATTTT
TRBJ1-1 | TRBV30 | . | 17 | . | CAWSVPIWSGRGTEAFF | TGTGCCTGGAGTGTACCAATATGGTCAGGCCGTGGCACTGAAGCTTTCTTT
TRBJ1-1 | TRBV23-1 | . | 18 | . | CASSPTRVQPGVNTEAFF | TGCGCCAGCAGTCCCACGCGGGTCCAGCCGGGGGTGAACACTGAAGCTTTCTTT
TRBJ1-4 | TRBV12-3/TRBV12-4 | . | 12 | TRBD1 | CASSLRTGSLFF | TGTGCCAGCAGTCTTCGGACAGGTTCACTGTTTTTT
TRBJ2-2 | TRBV28 | . | 15 | TRBD1 | CASSFNRGGTGELFF | TGTGCCAGCAGTTTTAACAGGGGTGGGACCGGGGAGCTGTTTTTT
TRBJ2-1 | TRBV14 | once | 17 | TRBD2 | CASSHLGTSGSIQWQFF | TGTGCCAGCAGCCACCTTGGGACTAGCGGGAGTATACAATGGCAGTTCTTC
TRBJ2-6 | TRBV4-1 | . | 17 | TRBD1 | CASSRNDREAGANVLTF | TGCGCCAGCAGTCGAAACGACAGGGAAGCTGGGGCCAACGTCCTGACTTTC
TRBJ2-1 | TRBV19 | . | 16 | TRBD1 | CASSTRRVGQGEEQFF | TGTGCCAGTAGTACCCGCCGAGTCGGACAGGGGGAAGAGCAGTTCTTC
TRBJ1-5 | TRBV12-5 | . | 14 | . | CASGRGESNQPQHF | TGTGCTAGTGGGCGAGGAGAGAGCAATCAGCCCCAGCATTTT
TRBJ1-1 | TRBV4-1 | . | 14 | . | CASSQGGFDTEAFF | TGCGCCAGCAGCCAAGGGGGCTTCGACACTGAAGCTTTCTTT
TRBJ1-1 | TRBV11-2 | . | 15 | . | CASSLIPEPNTEAFF | TGTGCCAGCAGCCTCATACCGGAGCCGAACACTGAAGCTTTCTTT
TRBJ2-3 | TRBV9 | . | 16 | TRBD2 | CASSVDAGGSTDTQYF | TGTGCCAGCAGCGTAGATGCGGGGGGTTCCACAGATACGCAGTATTTT
TRBJ1-1 | TRBV4-2 | . | 16 | TRBD1 | CASSQAPGQSQPEAFF | TGTGCCAGCAGCCAAGCCCCGGGACAGTCGCAACCTGAAGCTTTCTTT
TRBJ2-3 | TRBV4-2 | . | 15 | . | CASSQDRLVKDTQYF | TGTGCCAGCAGCCAAGATCGACTCGTTAAAGATACGCAGTATTTT
TRBJ2-7 | TRBV7-2 | . | 15 | TRBD1 | CASSLARRGSYEQYF | TGTGCCAGCAGCTTAGCGCGCAGGGGGAGCTACGAGCAGTACTTC
TRBJ2-1 | TRBV24-1 | . | 16 | TRBD2 | CATSRTSGRAGDEQFF | TGTGCCACCAGCAGGACTAGCGGGAGGGCCGGCGATGAGCAGTTCTTC
TRBJ2-1 | TRBV7-8 | . | 18 | . | CASSLVSTRGSFYNEQFF | TGTGCCAGCAGCTTAGTCAGCACACGGGGATCGTTCTACAATGAGCAGTTCTTC
TRBJ2-3 | TRBV9 | . | 21 | . | CASSSHYEGGISGASTDTQYF | TGTGCCAGCAGCTCACATTACGAGGGGGGGATAAGCGGGGCTAGCACAGATACGCAGTATTTT
TRBJ2-3 | TRBV3-1/TRBV3-2 | . | 15 | TRBD2 | CASRPAGVFTDTQYF | TGTGCCAGCAGACCAGCGGGGGTTTTCACAGATACGCAGTATTTT
TRBJ2-6 | TRBV5-1 | . | 16 | . | CASSLTSVSGANVLTF | TGCGCCAGCAGCTTGACAAGTGTCTCTGGGGCCAACGTCCTGACTTTC
TRBJ2-7 | TRBV7-2 | . | 11 | . | CASSLGGYQYF | TGTGCCAGCAGCTTAGGAGGGTACCAATACTTC
TRBJ2-3 | TRBV7-8 | . | 15 | TRBD2 | CASRESSGKMDTQYF | TGTGCCAGCAGGGAGAGTAGCGGGAAGATGGATACGCAGTATTTT
TRBJ1-2 | TRBV7-3 | . | 19 | TRBD1 | CASSLTPPGQGMANYGYTF | TGTGCCAGCAGCTTAACCCCCCCGGGACAGGGGATGGCTAACTATGGCTACACCTTC